This TCR beta chain is drawn from a study of cytomegalovirus exposure and HLA in healthy donors (dated by TCRdb to about 2017). At the level of the whole study: In an earlier analysis of 550 to 750 of the donors, around 300 Gb of sequence data and roughly 100 million unique TCR beta sequences from some 170 million T cells were reported. Around 320 gigabases of sequencing data and around 87 million unique TCR sequences were included in an early release covering around 650 HLA-typed donors. Of the 350 to 450 genotyped donors, more than 75% were placed in the genetic ancestry cluster associated with self-reported Caucasian donors. The study aimed to test whether cataloging public T cell receptors could reveal signatures of past pathogen exposure. The study used immunosequencing to profile the T cell repertoires of under 700 subjects and linked those repertoires to cytomegalovirus serostatus. In addition to the first cohort of 666 subjects, a separate validation cohort of 120 different subjects was used. To predict cytomegalovirus infection status, the study brought together high-throughput TCR immunosequencing, statistical association of individual TCRs with disease status, and machine learning. A later analysis re-analyzed previously published TCR beta repertoires from roughly 600 donors and added high-resolution HLA genotyping to study TCR occurrence patterns. Rather than drawing on any new phenotypic data, the later analysis identified candidate immune exposures from TCR beta sequences and the way those sequences occurred across donors. In an earlier analysis of more than 550 of the donors, high-throughput TCR beta sequencing was used to judge whether each TCR beta V gene segment behaved as functional or pseudogenic. Donor age, sex, ethnicity and CMV serostatus were compiled alongside the repertoire data. In a later genetic analysis, genome-wide SNP genotypes for about 60% of the 666 donors were used, and that subset was treated as a discovery cohort. All discovery cohort repertoires had been generated using a single sequencing platform. HLA typing covered class I and class II loci at four-digit resolution. The number of donors typed differed by locus, with about 620-630 for A, B, C, DRB1 and DQB1, roughly 520 for DQA1, approximately 570 for DPA1, and under 490 for DPB1. Four or five DR-DQ haplotypes were handled as single units for association and clustering, since linkage in the cohort was strong. On average, around 240,000 unique TCR beta nucleotide sequences were sequenced per donor among several hundred genotyped donors of the cohort, with roughly a sixth of those sequences being non-productive.

What the study reported, not specific to this receptor: When HLA alleles, especially DR and DQ, strongly co-occurred, TCR associations were difficult to assign to individual alleles. Presence/absence analyses assumed roughly uniform sequencing depth across donors, an assumption that may not hold. Compared with equally common non-associated chains, HLA-associated TCR beta chains in a later analysis were more clonally expanded and had lower generation probabilities. Some IMGT-functional V segments, including TRBV6-2 and TRBV6-3, could not be distinguished by the 87-base-pair reads and were therefore excluded. Around 16 rarely observed V segments, including chromosome 9 orphons, were excluded from the earlier analysis of about 500 of the donors because counts were too low. According to a later analysis, TCR association rates differed among HLA loci, with DRB1 alleles showing the most associated TCRs and HLA-C alleles showing the fewest. Cytomegalovirus status was reported to be diagnosed by the classifier with high specificity and sensitivity in both the original and validation cohorts. In the study, some 160 TCR beta chains were listed as associated with cytomegalovirus. Because HLA typing was unavailable for some donors at each locus, only the typed subset was used in association tests. An association between a missense DCLRE1C variant and V-gene and J-gene trimming of TCR beta chains was found in a later genetic analysis and replicated in an independent cohort. In vitro tests confirmed that a few of the cytomegalovirus-associated TCR beta chains recognize cytomegalovirus antigens. It was suggested by the authors that the approach could potentially be generalized to other disease states and immunological phenotypes. Correlated functional status among segregating V segments might reflect linkage disequilibrium, but an unknown experimental factor could not be ruled out. Only TCR beta chains were sequenced in this cohort, and the absence of alpha or paired-chain data limited detectable features. According to a later genetic analysis, donors in an Asian-associated ancestry cluster had fewer N-insertions in productive TCRs than the approximately 630-donor mean. The only immune exposure information available for the cohort was CMV serostatus. A cluster of highly shared sequence variants was judged likely to be a technical artifact of the sequencing pipeline. A further reported finding was that TCR beta sequences accurately predicted the HLA-A and HLA-B alleles for most subjects in the first cohort. At a false discovery rate of 0.05, a later analysis linked fewer than 20,000 TCR beta sequences to specific HLA alleles. Most TCR sequences were observed very rarely across donors, whereas some public TCRs were present in many individuals. In a later analysis, most CMV-associated TCR beta chains were found to appear HLA-restricted, with HLA associations seemingly driven largely by CMV exposure. In an earlier analysis of more than 500 of the donors, most TCR beta V segments appeared in productive rearrangements about 87% or about 30% of the time, broadly matching IMGT annotations. Several of the top co-occurrence clusters appeared to be linked to parvovirus B19, influenza, CMV and Epstein-Barr virus, according to a later analysis.

The cohort consisted of fewer than 700 healthy bone marrow donors. At the time of sampling, all cohort members were nominally healthy, though unrecorded immune exposures were likely present. The donor tested CMV seronegative, placing the donor among the 350 to 400 seronegative members of the cohort. A peripheral blood sample was provided by each donor, and peripheral blood mononuclear cells were used for TCR beta sequencing. The Qiagen DNeasy Blood Extraction Kit was used to extract genomic DNA from the blood cell samples. Notes on this clone: Its antigen target is currently unknown. Base qualities are missing; no much larger clone stands one base away.

Preparation of the library involved the immunoSEQ multiplex PCR assay. A mixture of 60 forward primers for TCR Vbeta segments and 13 reverse primers for TCR Jbeta segments was used in the multiplex PCR. Amplification of the CDR3 region of rearranged TCR beta genes was performed with a multiplex PCR assay on genomic DNA. The amplified TCR beta libraries were sequenced on the Illumina HiSeq System as 87-base-pair reads. The authors' pipeline ran thus. Across the roughly 670 repertoires, a later analysis counted tens of millions of unique TCR beta chains, 9.5 million to 13 million of which were shared by at least two donors. To remove PCR and sequencing errors, raw reads were error-corrected and collapsed into unique sequences using a nearest-neighbor algorithm that merged closely related sequences. V, D and J gene segments were assigned by aligning CDR3 sequences to IMGT reference sequences. For a sequence to be retained, a match of at least six nucleotides was required to both a V gene segment and a J gene segment. Rearrangements were classified as productive when the CDR3 lacked stop codons and remained in frame with V and J, and all other rearrangements were classified as non-productive. Following IMGT convention, CDR3 was defined as the stretch from the second conserved V-encoded cysteine up to the conserved J-encoded phenylalanine. Sequences without an unambiguous match to a single V gene segment were excluded from the earlier analysis of 587 of the donors. In an earlier analysis of several hundred of the donors, a V segment was called functional when productive rearrangements were above 56.7%, and segregating when the standard deviation between donors exceeded 5%. A statistical classification framework was built to diagnose cytomegalovirus status from the catalog of TCR beta chain sequences. In a later analysis, TCR nucleotide sequences were compared against IMGT/GENE-DB human TR gene sequences so that V and J genes could be assigned. A later analysis assigned CDR3 sequences and most-parsimonious VDJ recombination scenarios with the TCRdist pipeline. In a later analysis, each TCR beta chain was defined by its CDR3 amino acid sequence together with its V-gene family, and reads lacking a unique V-gene family were excluded. A later analysis removed 592 highly shared, low-generation-probability nucleotide sequences to deal with suspected cross-contamination and a sequencing artifact. For each public chain, a later analysis derived a clonal expansion index from normalized ranks of inferred template counts within each repertoire. Generation probabilities in a later analysis came from a VDJ recombination model fitted to out-of-frame rearrangements, and those results were checked against IGoR. In a later analysis, hypergeometric tests were used to score TCR-TCR, TCR-HLA and TCR-CMV co-occurrence, with a repertoire-size bias correction applied to TCR pairs. In a later analysis, false discovery rates were estimated by permuting HLA or CMV assignments 20 times. A later analysis grouped co-occurring TCRs with DBSCAN, adding TCRdist sequence similarity when clustering within HLA-allele-positive subsets. Repertoires with fewer than 30,000 or more than 120,000 public chains were left out of co-occurrence clustering, as were five repertoires with anomalous nucleotide sharing. Held by TCRdb, this immuneACCESS table contains in-frame sequences only and omits some clones. Under half of the omission traces to an unresolved V gene where checked; the cause of the rest is unknown. The D gene and trimming were derived from the DNA, and the V and J assignments and clone size from that table. The sample table records 150,000 to 200,000 clones; approximately 80% of these occur just once. The biggest ten clones account for around 1.7% of the sample.

V was cut back by 0 bases and J by 0 bases, leaving a gap of 14 bases between them. The germline V gene provides CDR1 MGHRA and CDR2 YSYEKL. The CDR3 starts with the cysteine, ends with the phenylalanine, and has 17 residues. Only CDR3 DNA is held: 51 bases, read in frame from base 1. The clonotype comes from a woman in her late teens or twenties in good health and CMV-seronegative. Input material: PBMCs. Here the chain combines TRBV4-1 and TRBJ1-1; the D segment cannot be called with confidence. In nucleotide form, the sequence is TGCGCCAGCAGCCAAGAGGGTTTGGGCAACATGAACACTGAAGCTTTCTTT. Translated, this gives CASSQEGLGNMNTEAFF.